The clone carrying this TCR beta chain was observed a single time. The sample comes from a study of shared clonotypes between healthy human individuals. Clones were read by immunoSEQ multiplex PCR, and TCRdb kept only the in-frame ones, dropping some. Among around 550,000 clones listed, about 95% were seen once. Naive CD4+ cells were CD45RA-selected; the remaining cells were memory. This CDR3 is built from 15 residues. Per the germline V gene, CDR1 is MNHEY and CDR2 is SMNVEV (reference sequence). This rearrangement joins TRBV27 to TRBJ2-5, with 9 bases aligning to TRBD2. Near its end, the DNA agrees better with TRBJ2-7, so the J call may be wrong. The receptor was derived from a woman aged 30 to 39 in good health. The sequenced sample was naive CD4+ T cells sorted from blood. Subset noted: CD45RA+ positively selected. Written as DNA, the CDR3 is TGTGCCAGTCGAGGAGCGGGAGGTTCCCCCCGCGAGCAGTACTTC. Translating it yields CASRGAGGSPREQYF.